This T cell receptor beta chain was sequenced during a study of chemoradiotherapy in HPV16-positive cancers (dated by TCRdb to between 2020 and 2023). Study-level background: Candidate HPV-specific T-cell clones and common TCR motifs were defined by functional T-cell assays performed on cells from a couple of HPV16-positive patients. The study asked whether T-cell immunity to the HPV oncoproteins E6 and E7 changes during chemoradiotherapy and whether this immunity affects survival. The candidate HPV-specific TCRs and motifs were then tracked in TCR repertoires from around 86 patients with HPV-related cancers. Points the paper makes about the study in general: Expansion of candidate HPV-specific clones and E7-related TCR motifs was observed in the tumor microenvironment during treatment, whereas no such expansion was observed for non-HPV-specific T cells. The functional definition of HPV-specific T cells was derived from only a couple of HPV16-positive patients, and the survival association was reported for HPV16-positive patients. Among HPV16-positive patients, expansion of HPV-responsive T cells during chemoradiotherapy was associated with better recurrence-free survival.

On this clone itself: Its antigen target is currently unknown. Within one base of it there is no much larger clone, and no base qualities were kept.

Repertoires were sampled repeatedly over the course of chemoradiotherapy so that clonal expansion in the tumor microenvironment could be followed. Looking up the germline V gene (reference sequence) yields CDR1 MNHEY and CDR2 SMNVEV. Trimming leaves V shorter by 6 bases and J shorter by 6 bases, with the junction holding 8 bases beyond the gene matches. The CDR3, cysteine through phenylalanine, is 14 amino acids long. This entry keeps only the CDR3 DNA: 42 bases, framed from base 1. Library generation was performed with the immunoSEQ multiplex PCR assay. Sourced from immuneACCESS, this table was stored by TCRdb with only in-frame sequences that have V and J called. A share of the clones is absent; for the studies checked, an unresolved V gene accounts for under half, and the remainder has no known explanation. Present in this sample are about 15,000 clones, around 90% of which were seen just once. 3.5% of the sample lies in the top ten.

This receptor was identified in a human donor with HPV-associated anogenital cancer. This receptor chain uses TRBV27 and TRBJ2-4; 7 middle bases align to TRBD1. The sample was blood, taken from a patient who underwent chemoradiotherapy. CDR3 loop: CASRFEGAGNIQYF. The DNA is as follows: TGTGCCAGCAGATTTGAGGGGGCAGGAAACATTCAGTACTTC.